This TCR beta chain was retrieved from a study of monozygotic twins with inflammatory bowel disease. Notes on the study in general: Concordance status among twins (concordant versus discordant) showed no link to repertoire similarity, possibly from limited power. Background noise in patient repertoires may stem from differing immunosuppressive treatments.

Germline-derived CDR1 and CDR2 are MNHNS and SASEGT. This CDR3 has 14 amino acids. TCRdb re-called the 5' RACE reads; every CDR3 protein appears as one record, without DNA. This repertoire includes about 160,000 distinct CDR3 sequences. As concerns this clonotype: Its antigen remains unidentified.

This sequence was found in a human donor with ulcerative colitis or Crohn's disease, or a healthy co-twin of an affected twin (not recorded which). Sequencing was performed on blood. The chain combines TRBV6-1 with TRBJ2-2. The CDR3 loop is CASTWGTNTGELFF.